This T cell receptor beta chain is from a study of blood T cell repertoires in COVID-19. About the study: Samples representing acute and convalescent COVID-19 were sourced from the United States, Italy and Spain.

Assay: immunoSEQ multiplex PCR; the TCRdb copy retains only in-frame clones and omits some. The sample has about 160,000 clones; about 91% are singletons. This clone was seen a few times. The TCR comes from an older woman who had recovered from COVID-19. The sequenced sample consisted of peripheral blood.

The CDR3 sequence: CASKQGYEQFF. CDR3 nucleotide sequence: TGTGCCAGCAAACAGGGATATGAGCAGTTCTTC. V gene TRBV2 combines with J gene TRBJ2-1; possibly TRBD1 for D (6 bases). Germline V gene data show CDR1 as SNHLY and CDR2 as FYNNEI. The CDR3 spans 11 residues. Trimming took 7 bases from V and 8 from J, leaving 9 bases between them.